This T cell receptor beta chain appears in the sequencing data of a study of control samples from healthy donors and cancer patients. CDR1 and CDR2 from the germline V gene are MRHNA and SNTAGT. Trimming removed 0 bases from V and 7 bases from J, with 11 bases in between. The CDR3 is 14 residues long. Assay used: immunoSEQ multiplex PCR; TCRdb lists only in-frame clones, some missing. The sample includes 90,000 to 140,000 clones, about 83% seen only once; the top ten take about 13%. This sequence joins TRBV6-4 and TRBJ2-3; maybe TRBD2 (6 bases). The sample consisted of blood. This receptor was taken from a woman aged 45-65 years in good health. CDR3 bases: TGTGCCAGCAGTGACTCATCGGCGGGACATACGCAGTATTTT. Its protein is CASSDSSAGHTQYF.